A single sample gave rise to the 11 T cell receptor beta chains below, sequenced in a study of shared clonotypes between healthy human individuals. The data were produced by immunoSEQ multiplex PCR, yet TCRdb's version contains in-frame clones alone and is incomplete. The sample consists of 550,000 to 800,000 clones, approximately 79% of them appearing once. Sequenced sample: memory CD4+ T cells sorted from blood. Subset specified: CD45RA-negative fraction. The receptors come from a woman aged 30 to 39 in good health.

The chain employs TRBV7-2 and TRBJ2-1; tentatively, D is TRBD2 (6 bases). Trimming cost V 7 bases and J 2 bases, with 12 bases left between them. The CDR3 sequence is 14 residues long. Per germline, CDR1 SGHTA and CDR2 FQGNSA. In DNA, the CDR3 is TGTGCCAGCAATGGCGGCGGGACCTACAATGAGCAGTTCTTC. Translation gives CASNGGGTYNEQFF.

The chain employs TRBV9 and TRBJ2-1; 7 nucleotides match TRBD2. The CDR3 length is 16 residues. Trimming at V came to 0 bases and at J to 4 bases, leaving 7 bases not matched to a gene. Germline CDR1 and CDR2: SGDLS and YYNGEE. CDR3 in amino acids: CASSVGSSGHYNEQFF. In nucleotides, the CDR3 is TGTGCCAGCAGCGTAGGGTCTAGCGGACATTACAATGAGCAGTTCTTC.

This sequence joins TRBV5-1 and TRBJ2-7; 7 bases fit TRBD1. Germline CDR1 is SGHRS and CDR2 is YFSETQ. The CDR3 contains 16 residues. Trimming cost V 4 bases and J 6 bases; bases outside gene matches: 16. CDR3: CASSLSPGTALLEQYF. In DNA form, the CDR3 reads TGCGCCAGCAGCCTGAGCCCCGGGACAGCTCTACTCGAGCAGTACTTC.

This clone was seen a few times. V gene TRBV6-5 combines with J gene TRBJ2-3; either TRBD1 or TRBD2 may fit D (5 bases each). Trimming removed 7 bases at V and 6 bases at J, with 14 bases between. In germline, CDR1 is MNHEY, CDR2 SVGAGI. This CDR3 has 13 amino acids. The CDR3 loop reads CASNRWDGDTQYF. CDR3 bases: TGTGCCAGCAACAGGTGGGACGGCGATACGCAGTATTTT.

This clone was recorded only once. This chain links TRBV28 with TRBJ1-1, with D possibly being TRBD1 (5 bases). V lost 2 bases to trimming and J lost 4 bases, with 14 bases between them. Germline V gene data show CDR1 as MDHEN and CDR2 as SYDVKM. The CDR3 length is 15 residues. CDR3 nucleotides: TGTGCCAGCAGTTTAGTGGGCCGTGGGGGCACTGAAGCTTTCTTT. Protein sequence: CASSLVGRGGTEAFF.

This sequence joins TRBV18 and TRBJ2-3, with 10 bases aligning to TRBD2. J lost 0 bases, V lost 5 bases, and 5 bases had no gene match. The CDR3 is 16 amino acids. Germline V gene sequence: CDR1 KGHSH, CDR2 LQKENI. CDR3 bases: TGTGCCAGCTCAGGACTAGCGGCCCAAAGCACAGATACGCAGTATTTT. Its protein product is CASSGLAAQSTDTQYF.

V is TRBV5-1 and J is TRBJ2-2; no firm D call. CDR1 is SGHRS, CDR2 YFSETQ, per germline. This CDR3 has 15 residues. Trimming took 4 bases from V and 6 from J, leaving 16 bases between them. The CDR3 region is CASSPGWEGSGELFF. The CDR3 nucleotides are TGCGCCAGCAGCCCCGGATGGGAAGGCTCCGGGGAGCTGTTTTTT. The whole variable domain, remainder taken from reference TRBV5-1 and TRBJ2-2, is KAGVTQTPRYLIKTRGQQVTLSCSPISGHRSVSWYQQTPGQGLQFLFEYFSETQRNKGNFPGRFSGRQFSNSRSEMNVSTLELGDSALYLCASSPGWEGSGELFFGEGSRLTVL.

This sequence joins TRBV27 and TRBJ1-2; perhaps TRBD1 as D (6 bases). Deletions cut 5 bases from V and 8 bases from J, with 15 bases between. This CDR3 has 13 amino acids. The germline V gene has CDR1 MNHEY and CDR2 SMNVEV (reference sequence). The CDR3 protein is CASSTVGGGGYTF. The CDR3, as DNA: TGTGCCAGCAGTACTGTAGGGGGTGGAGGCTACACCTTC.

This clone was counted a few times. The genes are TRBV9 and TRBJ1-1, with D possibly TRBD1 on 6 matching bases. The CDR3 totals 13 residues. CDR1 and CDR2 from the germline V gene are SGDLS and YYNGEE. V was pared by 5 bases and J by 7 bases, with 15 bases between. The CDR3 here is CASSTRGGGEAFF. CDR3 DNA: TGTGCCAGCAGTACACGGGGGGGCGGTGAAGCTTTCTTT.

J is TRBJ1-3 and V is TRBV6-5; D remains ambiguous. Trimming took off 0 bases at V and 0 bases at J, with 6 bases between the two ends. This CDR3 has 15 amino acids. Germline V CDR1 and CDR2: MNHEY, SVGAGI. CDR3 DNA: TGTGCCAGCAGTTACTCCCGGAACTCTGGAAACACCATATATTTT. This encodes CASSYSRNSGNTIYF.

The CDR3 protein is CASSSTGTKLYNEQFF. The CDR3 DNA sequence: TGTGCCAGCAGTAGTACCGGGACTAAACTCTACAATGAGCAGTTCTTC. The chain joins TRBV7-8 to TRBJ2-1; 7 positions match TRBD2. Germline V gene sequence: CDR1 SGHVS, CDR2 FQNEAQ. V was clipped by 6 bases and J by 3 bases; unmatched bases: 11. CDR3 length: 16 amino acids.